This record looks at one TCR beta chain sequence and its context. This table comes from immunoSEQ multiplex PCR, and its TCRdb copy is limited to in-frame clones, with some not included. The data hold about 78,000 clones, with 85% to 90% observed a single time. The sample belongs to a study of control samples from healthy donors and cancer patients. Trimming removed 4 bases at V and 5 bases at J, with 8 bases between. This CDR3 is 12 amino acids long. Sequenced material: blood. The rearrangement joins TRBV12-3 or TRBV12-4 to TRBJ2-5, with D unclear. The TCR comes from a woman aged 55-70 years in good health. The CDR3: CASSSGSETQYF. The CDR3 bases are TGTGCCAGCAGTTCCGGGTCGGAGACCCAGTACTTC.